The rows below give T cell receptor beta chains drawn from one sample of a study of shared clonotypes between healthy human individuals. Here immunoSEQ multiplex PCR was the method, and the copy in TCRdb shows in-frame clones only, minus some. The sample lists some 900,000 clones, around 80% occurring once. The sequenced sample was memory CD4+ T cells sorted from blood. These receptors came from a man younger than 30 in good health. The conserved cysteine and the conserved F or W are not part of the CDR3 here. Fields, in order: clone size, V gene, CDR3 protein. Only part of the rows carry a size: once, few, many, or a class if the clone is expanded.

clone size: NA; V gene: TRBV7-9; CDR3 protein: ASSQGWDYNEQF
clone size: few; V gene: TRBV5-4; CDR3 protein: ASSQRLAVSTDTQY
clone size: NA; V gene: TRBV5-1; CDR3 protein: ASSPRTPNTEAF
clone size: few; V gene: TRBV5-4; CDR3 protein: ASSTETGLAF
clone size: NA; V gene: TRBV5-1; CDR3 protein: ASSSTSGNTGELF
clone size: NA; V gene: TRBV5-1; CDR3 protein: ASSLVGQDTQY
clone size: NA; V gene: TRBV6-5; CDR3 protein: ASSRDTYEQY
clone size: NA; V gene: TRBV5-6; CDR3 protein: ASSPQGRNYGYT
clone size: once; V gene: TRBV19; CDR3 protein: ASSGQKGQPQH
clone size: few; V gene: TRBV9; CDR3 protein: ASSPLRAVNNEQF
clone size: NA; V gene: TRBV15; CDR3 protein: ATSRELNSNQPQH
clone size: NA; V gene: TRBV30; CDR3 protein: AWRSGHSYGYT
clone size: NA; V gene: TRBV11-2; CDR3 protein: ASSQSRSPLH
clone size: NA; V gene: TRBV5-1; CDR3 protein: ASSLDTGTGGGYT
clone size: NA; V gene: TRBV7-8; CDR3 protein: ASSPHTGYGYT
clone size: NA; V gene: TRBV6-5; CDR3 protein: ASSYPKLNGGIEAF
clone size: few; V gene: TRBV5-4; CDR3 protein: ASSPDLTDISYNEQF
clone size: NA; V gene: TRBV7-9; CDR3 protein: ASSSDRGFTEAF
clone size: NA; V gene: TRBV28; CDR3 protein: ASSLGDRG
clone size: NA; V gene: TRBV9; CDR3 protein: ASSPHGGNTEAF
clone size: NA; V gene: TRBV18; CDR3 protein: ASSPGQTNTEAF
clone size: few; V gene: TRBV9; CDR3 protein: ASSLEYSVNSPLH
clone size: NA; V gene: TRBV7-2; CDR3 protein: ASSLTHNQPQH
clone size: NA; V gene: TRBV9; CDR3 protein: ASSVGDGGHLYEQY
clone size: NA; V gene: TRBV9; CDR3 protein: ASSVWGSGTGELF
clone size: once; V gene: TRBV7-2; CDR3 protein: ASSPRTGAYEQY
clone size: NA; V gene: TRBV30; CDR3 protein: AWGRVKRETQY
clone size: NA; V gene: TRBV5-4; CDR3 protein: ASSPSTPTDTQY
clone size: NA; V gene: TRBV28; CDR3 protein: ASSLGQRTDTQY
clone size: NA; V gene: TRBV2; CDR3 protein: ASSPSLAGELF
clone size: NA; V gene: TRBV2; CDR3 protein: ASSNPGSKLF
clone size: NA; V gene: TRBV15; CDR3 protein: ATSRDQKGYEQY
clone size: NA; V gene: TRBV19; CDR3 protein: ASKGRDPTNEKLF
clone size: NA; V gene: TRBV11-2; CDR3 protein: ASSFSGRSTGELF
clone size: NA; V gene: TRBV18; CDR3 protein: ASSQGVGAWQPQH
clone size: NA; V gene: TRBV18; CDR3 protein: ASSVDQGYEQY
clone size: NA; V gene: TRBV19; CDR3 protein: ASSEGLAAPQETQY
clone size: once; V gene: TRBV28; CDR3 protein: ASSPIGVSNTEAF
clone size: NA; V gene: TRBV7-8; CDR3 protein: ASSDGTGANNQPQH
clone size: NA; V gene: TRBV5-1; CDR3 protein: ASSPPGRGGVNTEAF
clone size: NA; V gene: TRBV29-1; CDR3 protein: SVEATGFNNEQF
clone size: NA; V gene: TRBV19; CDR3 protein: ASTKGQGYEQY
clone size: NA; V gene: TRBV5-1; CDR3 protein: ASRPQLAGANVLT
clone size: NA; V gene: TRBV2; CDR3 protein: ASSEAPTGNYGYT
clone size: NA; V gene: TRBV19; CDR3 protein: ASTTQGTNYGYT
clone size: NA; V gene: TRBV6-1; CDR3 protein: ASSFRGGEQF
clone size: NA; V gene: TRBV4-1; CDR3 protein: ASSPGTEQGTQY
clone size: NA; V gene: TRBV10-1; CDR3 protein: ASNRDGRGGELF
clone size: NA; V gene: TRBV5-1; CDR3 protein: ASKGETQY
clone size: NA; V gene: TRBV6-6; CDR3 protein: ASSPTDRAKNIQY
clone size: NA; V gene: TRBV14; CDR3 protein: ASSQDGGWNGYT
clone size: NA; V gene: TRBV11-2; CDR3 protein: ASSLGMTSLYEQY
clone size: NA; V gene: TRBV19; CDR3 protein: ASSDRAAYNSPLH
clone size: NA; V gene: TRBV13; CDR3 protein: ASSRTPSGLFRETQY
clone size: few; V gene: TRBV19; CDR3 protein: ASSIQGIAEQY
clone size: few; V gene: TRBV5-6; CDR3 protein: ASSLQLALVSSYEQY
clone size: NA; V gene: TRBV4-1; CDR3 protein: ASSQDGYRGAGYEQY